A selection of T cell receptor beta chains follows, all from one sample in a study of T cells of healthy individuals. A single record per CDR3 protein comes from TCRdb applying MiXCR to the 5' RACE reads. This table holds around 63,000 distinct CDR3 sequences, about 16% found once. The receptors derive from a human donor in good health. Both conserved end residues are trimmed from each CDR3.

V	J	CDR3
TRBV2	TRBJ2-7	ASTEGYEQY
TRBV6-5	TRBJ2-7	ASSYSRITEQY
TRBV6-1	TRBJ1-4	AIRTSYATNEKLF
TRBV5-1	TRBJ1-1	ASSSGQSKTEAF
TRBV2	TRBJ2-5	ASSGRSSGGRETQY
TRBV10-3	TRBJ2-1	AISETEGLAGVAYNEQF
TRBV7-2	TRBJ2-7	ASSLGRVNYEQY
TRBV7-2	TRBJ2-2	ASSLAWNTGELF
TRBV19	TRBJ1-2	ASSTPGGADYGYT
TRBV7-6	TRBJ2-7	ASSPTQLYEQY
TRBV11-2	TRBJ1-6	ASSLDRRVGSPLH
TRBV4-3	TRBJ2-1	ASSQQGNAYNEQF
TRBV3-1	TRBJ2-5	ASNQGGARQETQY
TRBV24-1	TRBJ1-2	ATSSSPTGPWGYT
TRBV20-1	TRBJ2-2	SAEAGELF
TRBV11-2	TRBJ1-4	ASSLPTGRGEKLF
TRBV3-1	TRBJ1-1	ASSQDGTGANTEAF
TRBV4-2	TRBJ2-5	ASSPDSGVRGETQY
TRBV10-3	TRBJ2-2	AIMRRTSGNTGELF
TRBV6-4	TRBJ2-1	ASSVSGGAGNEQF
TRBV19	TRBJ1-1	ASTASDRDTEAF
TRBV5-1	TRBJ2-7	ASSIVAGSLEQY
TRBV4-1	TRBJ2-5	ASSQDRAMGTQY
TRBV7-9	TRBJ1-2	ASSPGLTGVLT
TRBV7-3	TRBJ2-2	ASSLNTNTGELF
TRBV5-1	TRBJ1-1	ASSSGQPNTEAF
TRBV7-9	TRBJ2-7	ASSPGTGRSFGSLSFRGYEQY
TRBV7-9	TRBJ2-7	ASAREHEQY
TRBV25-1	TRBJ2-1	ASSEPGQSYNEQF
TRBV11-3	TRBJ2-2	ASSSATTGELF
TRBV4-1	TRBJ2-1	ASSQDPVTSSSNEQF
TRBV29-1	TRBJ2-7	SVLALGTYEQY
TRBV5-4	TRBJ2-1	ASSLGQGANEQF
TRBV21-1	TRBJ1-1	ASSKDRGRTEAF
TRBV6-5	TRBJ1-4	ASSWRTDSNEKLF
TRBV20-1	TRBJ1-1	SALGPALDTEAF
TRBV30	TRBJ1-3	ASQGVVGNTIY
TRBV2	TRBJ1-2	ASSESGTYGYT
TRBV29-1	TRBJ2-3	SPASSDTQY
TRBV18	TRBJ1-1	ASSQDMNTEAF
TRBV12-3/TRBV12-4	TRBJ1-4	ASSPPSLEKLF
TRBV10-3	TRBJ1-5	AITGDRNQPQH
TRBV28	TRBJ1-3	ATNSPGFSGNTIY
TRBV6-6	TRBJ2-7	ASSPGSSNPYEQY
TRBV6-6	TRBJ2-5	ASSYGLDRKETQY
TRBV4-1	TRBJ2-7	ASSPLAGGRYEQY
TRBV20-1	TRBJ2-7	SARDLHHSYEQY
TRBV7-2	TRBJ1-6	ASSLAGRHSPLH
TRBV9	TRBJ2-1	ASSVEGQGGNEQF
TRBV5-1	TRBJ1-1	ASSIAVGTEAF
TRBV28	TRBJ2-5	ASSPTGWESQY
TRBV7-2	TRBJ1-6	ASSKRGGNSPLH
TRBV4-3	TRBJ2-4	ASSQVGQGENIQY
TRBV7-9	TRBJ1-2	ASSLDTGGAGGYT
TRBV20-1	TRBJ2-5	SATPGGTGARKTQY